This entry features one T cell receptor beta chain sequence. The PCR used 60 Vbeta and 13 Jbeta primers. Clones were sequenced by immunoSEQ multiplex PCR, and TCRdb holds only the in-frame ones, with some missing. The sample records 95,000 to 150,000 clones, around 66% being singletons. This record comes from a study of cytomegalovirus exposure and HLA in healthy donors. The specimen sequenced was PBMCs. The TCR originated in a woman aged 40 to 50 in good health and CMV-seropositive.

CDR3 region: CASSYLFHEQYF. CDR3 nucleotides: TGTGCCAGCAGTTACTTATTTCACGAGCAGTACTTC. The chain is built from TRBV6-6 and TRBJ2-7; no firm D call. The germline CDR1 and CDR2 sequences are MNHNY and SVGAGI (reference sequence). Trimming stripped 1 base from V and 5 bases from J, with 6 bases between. CDR3 length: 12 amino acids.